These 5 T cell receptor beta chains were all obtained from the same sample, sequenced in a study of shared clonotypes between healthy human individuals. The assay was immunoSEQ multiplex PCR, and TCRdb's table has in-frame clones only and misses some. The sample has about 1 million clones, roughly 80% seen once. The sequenced material came from memory CD4+ T cells sorted from blood. Subset in this sample: CD45RA-negative fraction. The receptors shown here come from a man younger than 35 in good health.

This chain links TRBV2 with TRBJ1-5; D is ambiguous. Germline V gene data show CDR1 as SNHLY and CDR2 as FYNNEI. Trimming cost V 6 bases and J 3 bases, with 12 bases left between them. This CDR3 has 14 amino acids. The chain's CDR3 is CASRDAGNNQPQHF. In DNA, the CDR3 is TGTGCCAGCAGAGACGCCGGTAACAATCAGCCCCAGCATTTT.

This clone was seen a handful of times. Other DNA sequences of this sample code for an identical CDR3. The chain carries TRBV18 and TRBJ2-2; perhaps TRBD2 as D (5 bases). V lost 6 bases, J lost 1 base, and 12 bases lay in between. Per germline, CDR1 KGHSH and CDR2 LQKENI. The CDR3 runs to 15 residues. The CDR3 region has the DNA TGTGCCAGCTCCCCCCCGAGCGGGAACACCGGGGAGCTGTTTTTT. It is translated as CASSPPSGNTGELFF.

With respect to this clone: The same CDR3 is also encoded by other DNA sequences in this sample. The V and J genes are TRBV30 and TRBJ1-1, with 7 positions matching TRBD1. After removal of 3 bases from V and 1 base from J, the junction contained 2 bases not matched to a gene. The germline V gene has CDR1 GTSNPN and CDR2 SVGIG (reference sequence). The CDR3 consists of 13 residues. CDR3: CAWSRTGNTEAFF. In nucleotides, the CDR3 is TGTGCCTGGAGCCGGACAGGGAACACTGAAGCTTTCTTT.

With respect to this clone: An end of the junction does not agree with germline; a read error may underlie this. The chain combines TRBV7-3 with TRBJ2-1; TRBD2 aligns across 11 bases. Germline CDR1 and CDR2: SGHTA and FQGTGA. The CDR3 sequence is 13 residues long. Written as DNA, the CDR3 is TGTGCCAGCAGCTTATTACTAGCGGGGGCCCTGATCTTC. Translating it yields CASSLLLAGALIF.

The table lists this clone with a few counts. The chain couples TRBV2 to TRBJ2-4; 8 nucleotides align to TRBD2. Trimming at V came to 5 bases and at J to 6 bases, leaving 9 bases not matched to a gene. This CDR3 has 15 residues. Germline CDR1 and CDR2: SNHLY and FYNNEI. The CDR3 DNA is TGTGCCAGCAGTACAAATCGGGGGGGTCTAAACATTCAGTACTTC. Protein product: CASSTNRGGLNIQYF.